The clone carrying this T cell receptor (beta chain) was detected a few times. The antigen is unknown. Per germline, CDR1 SGHRS and CDR2 YFSETQ. The CDR3 contains 17 residues. With 4 bases clipped from V and 8 bases from J, the junction kept 11 bases outside the gene matches. Treatment indicated: treatment-naive control, cytoreductive nephrectomy. The tumor was a clear cell renal cell carcinoma. This entry is derived from a study of radiation and T cells in renal cell carcinoma. General study results and limits: Tumor samples were small regions of approximately 0.93 g. Irradiated tumors had higher TCR clonality than control tumors.

This table comes from immunoSEQ multiplex PCR, and its TCRdb copy is limited to in-frame clones, with some not included. The table includes 14,000 to 15,000 clones, approximately 60% detected once. This receptor was obtained from a man aged 55 to 70 with renal cell carcinoma. The sample was tumor tissue, taken from a patient whose treatment was nephrectomy without radiotherapy. The chain uses TRBV5-1 and TRBJ2-1; 14 bases align to TRBD2. DNA of the CDR3: TGCGCCAGCAGCCTTAATTTTGGGACTAGCGGGAGTTATGAGCAGTTCTTC. Protein: CASSLNFGTSGSYEQFF.